This T cell receptor beta chain is from a study of shared clonotypes between healthy human individuals. Study-level results: Clonotype sharing among donors likely depends on sequencing depth.

The CDR3 has 13 residues. With V trimmed by 7 bases and J by 2 bases, 2 bases remained unmatched. Per the germline V gene, CDR1 is MNHEY and CDR2 is SVGAGI. Details on this clone: As yet, its antigen is unknown.

Sequenced by immunoSEQ multiplex PCR; TCRdb stores in-frame clones only, minus some. The table records some 2,100,000 clones, approximately 95% of them present only once. This TCR came from a man younger than 35 in good health. This sequence joins TRBV6-5 and TRBJ2-7; 10 bases map to TRBD1. Input material: naive CD4+ T cells sorted from blood. Described subset: CD45RA+ positively selected. In nucleotides, the CDR3 is TGTGCCAGCAAAGGACAGGGGGCCTACGAGCAGTACTTC. It is translated as CASKGQGAYEQYF.